This T cell receptor (beta chain) was found in a study of T cells in Graves' hyperthyroidism and ophthalmopathy. Study-wide context: At initial diagnosis, before any treatment had begun, peripheral blood was obtained.

The CDR3 regions of TCR beta were amplified from RNA transcripts. The TCR CDR3 first-round RT-PCR relied on the HTBI primer set. TCRdb redid the calling of the multiplex PCR reads with MiXCR, one entry per CDR3 protein. The sample has approximately 380,000 distinct CDR3 sequences, less than 20% seen once; the top ten hold 40%. The CDR3 has 15 amino acids. In germline, CDR1 is SEHNR, CDR2 FQNEAQ (reference sequence). Trimming shortened V by 6 bases and J by 0 bases, and 12 bases separated the two germline ends. Each ophthalmopathy patient scored at least 3 on the Clinical Activity Score and at least 4 on NOSPECS grade, with duration under 3 months. This clonotype has just one count. Its antigen remains unknown. The study's findings and limits: Ophthalmopathy onset followed model prediction by a median roughly 6.5 months.

J is TRBJ2-1 and V is TRBV7-9; D possibly corresponds to TRBD1 (6 bases). The source is a man younger than 35 with Graves' ophthalmopathy. The sample consisted of blood. CDR3 DNA sequence: TGTGCCAGCAGACGACAGGCTAACTCCTACAATGAGCAGTTCTTC. Translation gives CASRRQANSYNEQFF.